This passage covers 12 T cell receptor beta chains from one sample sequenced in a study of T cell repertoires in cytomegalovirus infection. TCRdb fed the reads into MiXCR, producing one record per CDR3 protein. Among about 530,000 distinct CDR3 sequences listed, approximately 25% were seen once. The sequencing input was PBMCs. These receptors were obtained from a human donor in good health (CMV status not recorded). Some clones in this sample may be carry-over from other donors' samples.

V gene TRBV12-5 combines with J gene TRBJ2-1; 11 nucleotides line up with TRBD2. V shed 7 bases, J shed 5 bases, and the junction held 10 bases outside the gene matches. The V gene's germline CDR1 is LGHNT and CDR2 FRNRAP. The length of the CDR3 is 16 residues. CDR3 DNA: TGTGCTAGTGCCTCCCGGGGACTAGCGGCCGACAATGAGCAGTTCTTC. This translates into CASASRGLAADNEQFF.

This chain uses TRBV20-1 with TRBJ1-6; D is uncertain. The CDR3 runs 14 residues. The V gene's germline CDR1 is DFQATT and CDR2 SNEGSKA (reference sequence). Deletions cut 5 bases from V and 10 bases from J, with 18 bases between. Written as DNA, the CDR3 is TGCAGTGCTCCTCCTACGTCCCCGGGGTCACCCCTCCACTTT. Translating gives CSAPPTSPGSPLHF.

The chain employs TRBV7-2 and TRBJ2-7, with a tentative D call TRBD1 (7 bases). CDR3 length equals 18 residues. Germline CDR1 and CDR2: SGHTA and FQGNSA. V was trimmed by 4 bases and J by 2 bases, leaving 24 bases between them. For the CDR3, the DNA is TGTGCCAGCAGCTCATCGTACCAGGGGGGCCCTATCCCCTACGAGCAGTACGTC. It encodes CASSSSYQGGPIPYEQYV.

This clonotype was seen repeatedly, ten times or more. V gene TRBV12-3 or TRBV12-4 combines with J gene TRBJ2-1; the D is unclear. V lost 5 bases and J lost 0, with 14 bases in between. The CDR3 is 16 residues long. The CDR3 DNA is TGTGCCAGCAGTGAAGCCGGGCCGAGCTCCTACAATGAGCAGTTCTTC. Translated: CASSEAGPSSYNEQFF.

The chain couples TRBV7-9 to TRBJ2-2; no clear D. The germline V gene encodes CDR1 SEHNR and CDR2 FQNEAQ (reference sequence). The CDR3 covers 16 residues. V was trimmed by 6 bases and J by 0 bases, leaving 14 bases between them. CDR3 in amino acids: CASSTYGFANTGELFF. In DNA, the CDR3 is TGTGCCAGCAGTACCTACGGATTCGCGAACACCGGGGAGCTGTTTTTT.

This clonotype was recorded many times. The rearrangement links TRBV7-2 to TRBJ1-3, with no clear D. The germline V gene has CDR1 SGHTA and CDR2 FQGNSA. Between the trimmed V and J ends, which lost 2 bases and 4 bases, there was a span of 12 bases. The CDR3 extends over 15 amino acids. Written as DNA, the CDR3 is TGTGCCAGCAGCTTAAACAAGAGCCCGGGAAACACCATATATTTT. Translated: CASSLNKSPGNTIYF.

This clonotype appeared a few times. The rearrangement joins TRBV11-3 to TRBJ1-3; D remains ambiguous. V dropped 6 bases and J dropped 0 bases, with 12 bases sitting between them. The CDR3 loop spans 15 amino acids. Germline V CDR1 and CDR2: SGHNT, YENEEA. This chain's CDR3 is CASRLTWSSGNTIYF. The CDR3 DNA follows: TGTGCCAGCAGACTTACTTGGAGCTCTGGAAACACCATATATTTT.

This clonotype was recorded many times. CDR3 residues: CASSLGLAGRGETQYF. The DNA for the CDR3 is TGTGCCAGCAGCTTAGGGCTAGCGGGGAGAGGAGAGACCCAGTACTTC. V usage is TRBV7-2 and J usage is TRBJ2-5; 9 nucleotides agree with TRBD2. Germline V lookup: CDR1 SGHTA, CDR2 FQGNSA. This CDR3 spans 16 amino acids. Germline trimming cut 1 base from V and 4 bases from J; bases unmatched to any gene: 7. Combining the CDR3 with reference TRBV7-2 and TRBJ2-5 gives the whole variable domain GAGVSQSPSNKVTEKGKDVELRCDPISGHTALYWYRQSLGQGLEFLIYFQGNSAPDKSGLPSDRFSAERTGGSVSTLTIQRTQQEDSAVYLCASSLGLAGRGETQYFGPGTRLLVL.

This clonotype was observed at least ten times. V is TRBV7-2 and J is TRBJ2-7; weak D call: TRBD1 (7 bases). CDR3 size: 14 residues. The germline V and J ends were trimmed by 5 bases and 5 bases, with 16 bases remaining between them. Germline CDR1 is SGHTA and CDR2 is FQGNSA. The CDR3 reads CASSPSRGDNEQYF. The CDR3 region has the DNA TGTGCCAGCAGCCCCAGCAGGGGGGATAACGAGCAGTACTTC.

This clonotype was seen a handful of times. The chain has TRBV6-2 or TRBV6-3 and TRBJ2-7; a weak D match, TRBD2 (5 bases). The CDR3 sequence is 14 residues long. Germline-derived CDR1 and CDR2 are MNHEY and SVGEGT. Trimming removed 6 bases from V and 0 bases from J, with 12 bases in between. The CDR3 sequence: CASRQTGSSYEQYF. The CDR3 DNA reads TGTGCCAGCAGACAGACTGGGAGCTCCTACGAGCAGTACTTC.

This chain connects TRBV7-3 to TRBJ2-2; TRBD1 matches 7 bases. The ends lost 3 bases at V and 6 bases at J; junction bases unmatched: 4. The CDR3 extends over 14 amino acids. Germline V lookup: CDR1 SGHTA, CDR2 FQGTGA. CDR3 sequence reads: CASSFTGVPGELFF. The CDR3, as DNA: TGTGCCAGCAGCTTCACAGGGGTCCCCGGGGAGCTGTTTTTT.

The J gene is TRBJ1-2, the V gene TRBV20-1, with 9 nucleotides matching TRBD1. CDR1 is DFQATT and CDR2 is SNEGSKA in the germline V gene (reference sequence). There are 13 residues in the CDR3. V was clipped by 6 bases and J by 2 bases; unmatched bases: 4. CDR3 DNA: TGCAGTGCAACGGGGACAGGGAACTATGGCTACACCTTC. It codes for CSATGTGNYGYTF.